The clone carrying this TCR beta chain was detected a few times. Antigen specificity is unknown. The data are from a study of beta chain features in type 1 diabetes. As for the study in general: All samples together contributed almost 110,000,000 sorted cells for examination. General study results and limits: Naive, central memory and Treg TCRB repertoires appeared more alike in patients than in healthy donors. Shorter templates might be favored by PCR, and equally so in patients and in controls. In type 1 diabetes patients, VDJ junctions had fewer insertions; deletions at these junctions were more frequent.

The CDR3 contains 13 residues. Germline loops: CDR1 SGDLS, CDR2 YYNGEE. V lost 4 bases to trimming and J lost 11 bases, with 16 bases between them. Sequenced material consisted of expressed TCRB transcripts (all of the isolated RNA was reverse transcribed). Generated by immunoSEQ multiplex PCR, the TCRdb table keeps only in-frame clones and is missing some. The table lists fewer than 200,000 clones, around 8.5% of them singletons. This TCR came from a man aged 18 to 30 in good health. The sample was central memory CD4+ T cells from blood. This chain joins TRBV9 and TRBJ1-5; D unresolved. CDR3 loop: CASSRIPGDSQHF. The CDR3 coding sequence is TGTGCCAGCAGCCGCATACCGGGAGATTCCCAGCATTTT.